Following are 23 T cell receptor beta chains from one sample sequenced in a study of blood T cell repertoires in COVID-19. The data were produced by immunoSEQ multiplex PCR, yet TCRdb's version contains in-frame clones alone and is incomplete. The sample carries under 150,000 clones, around 83% recorded once. Sample: peripheral blood. The receptors here all came from a human donor in a cohort sampled during active COVID-19.

This clone has only a few counts. This chain connects TRBV4-1 to TRBJ2-7, with 8 bases aligning to TRBD2. Germline lookup yields CDR1 MGHRA and CDR2 YSYEKL. J lost 6 bases, V lost 0 bases, and 4 bases had no gene match. There are 14 residues in the CDR3. CDR3 region: CASSQEAGVPEQYV. The CDR3, as DNA: TGCGCCAGCAGCCAAGAAGCGGGAGTACCCGAGCAGTACGTC.

The rearrangement joins TRBV6-1 to TRBJ1-2; TRBD1 agrees at 7 bases. V lost 4 bases and J lost 0; bases outside the gene matches: 11. The CDR3 covers 17 residues. CDR1 MNHNS and CDR2 SASEGT come from the germline V gene. CDR3 residues: CASSGRDKGAPNYGYTF. The CDR3 DNA reads TGTGCCAGCAGTGGACGGGACAAGGGGGCCCCTAACTATGGCTACACCTTC.

The V gene is TRBV7-2, the J gene TRBJ2-7, with a possible D match to TRBD2 (5 bases). The CDR3 sequence is 14 residues long. Germline CDR1 is SGHTA and CDR2 is FQGNSA. V lost 5 bases, J lost 3 bases, and 14 bases lay in between. The CDR3 loop reads CASSPTLARYEQYF. The CDR3 DNA follows: TGTGCCAGCAGCCCAACCTTAGCGCGCTACGAGCAGTACTTC.

CDR3 DNA: TGTGCCATCAGTTCACAGGGGGCTCAAGGGAATTCACCCCTCCACTTT. Protein product: CAISSQGAQGNSPLHF. The chain carries TRBV10-3 and TRBJ1-6; 9 bases line up with TRBD1. Trimming removed 5 bases from V and 7 bases from J; junction bases left unmatched: 9. The CDR3 totals 16 residues. Germline CDR1 ENHRY, CDR2 SYGVKD.

This chain uses TRBV20-1 with TRBJ2-1; D is uncertain. Trimming took off 0 bases at V and 8 bases at J, with 5 bases between the two ends. CDR1 DFQATT and CDR2 SNEGSKA come from the germline V gene (reference sequence). The CDR3 is 11 amino acids. CDR3 residues: CSARESDEQFF. Here the CDR3 DNA reads TGCAGTGCTAGAGAGTCGGATGAGCAGTTCTTC.

This chain connects TRBV15 to TRBJ2-1; 9 nucleotides match TRBD2. This CDR3 spans 14 amino acids. Trimming at V came to 3 bases and at J to 5 bases, leaving 2 bases not matched to a gene. Germline CDR1 and CDR2: LNHNV and YYDKDF (reference sequence). The CDR3, as DNA: TGTGCCACCAGCAGGGGCGGGAGGGACAATGAGCAGTTCTTC. Translation: CATSRGGRDNEQFF.

The chain is built from TRBV20-1 and TRBJ2-7, with a possible D match to TRBD2 (5 bases). CDR1 DFQATT and CDR2 SNEGSKA come from the germline V gene (reference sequence). CDR3 length: 11 amino acids. V lost 7 bases and J 4 bases, leaving 11 bases between the germline ends. The CDR3 loop reads CSGRLSYEQYF. Here the CDR3 DNA reads TGCAGTGGGAGGTTATCTTACGAGCAGTACTTC.

This chain joins TRBV12-3 or TRBV12-4 and TRBJ1-2; possibly TRBD1 for D (5 bases). CDR3 size: 11 residues. V gave up 6 bases and J gave up 14 bases, with 16 bases separating them. CDR3 sequence reads: CASSYSQGGTF. For the CDR3, the DNA is TGTGCCAGCAGCTACAGCCAGGGAGGTACCTTC.

This sequence joins TRBV18 and TRBJ1-3, with 9 positions matching TRBD1. With V trimmed by 2 bases and J by 3 bases, 5 bases remained unmatched. The V gene's germline CDR1 is KGHSH and CDR2 LQKENI. This CDR3 region has 16 residues. The CDR3 loop is CASSPIDRGSGNTIYF. CDR3 bases: TGTGCCAGCTCACCAATAGACAGGGGGAGTGGAAACACCATATATTTT.

J is TRBJ2-5 and V is TRBV5-4; TRBD1 aligns across 7 bases. This CDR3 is 15 amino acids long. With V trimmed by 3 bases and J by 5 bases, 10 bases remained unmatched. Per germline, CDR1 SGHNT and CDR2 YYREEE (reference sequence). The CDR3 protein is CASSSGTETFETQYF. DNA of the CDR3: TGTGCCAGCAGCTCCGGGACAGAGACTTTTGAGACCCAGTACTTC. Full variable domain (outside the CDR3, taken from reference TRBV5-4 and TRBJ2-5): ETGVTQSPTHLIKTRGQQVTLRCSSQSGHNTVSWYQQALGQGPQFIFQYYREEENGRGNFPPRFSGLQFPNYSSELNVNALELDDSALYLCASSSGTETFETQYFGPGTRLLVL.

The chain carries TRBV6-6 and TRBJ2-1; D is possibly TRBD2 (5 bases). The CDR3 contains 10 residues. Per germline, CDR1 MNHNY and CDR2 SVGAGI (reference sequence). Trimming took 7 bases from V and 9 from J, leaving 7 bases between them. In DNA, the CDR3 is TGTGCCAGCACCGGGATTGAGCAGTTCTTC. Translation: CASTGIEQFF.

The chain employs TRBV2 and TRBJ2-6; D is undetermined. The CDR3 is 17 residues long. Per the germline V gene, CDR1 is SNHLY and CDR2 is FYNNEI. Trimming took off 4 bases at V and 0 bases at J, with 13 bases between the two ends. CDR3 in amino acids: CASSGEALRSGANVLTF. CDR3 in DNA: TGTGCCAGCAGTGGAGAAGCGCTCCGCTCTGGGGCCAACGTCCTGACTTTC.

The V call is TRBV27, the J call TRBJ2-3; 8 nucleotides line up with TRBD1. Unmatched junction bases numbered 5, after V lost 2 bases and J lost 4 bases. The CDR3 is 15 amino acids. Germline V gives CDR1 MNHEY, CDR2 SMNVEV (reference sequence). CDR3 residues: CASSLADRDPDTQYF. In DNA, the CDR3 is TGTGCCAGCAGTTTAGCGGACAGGGATCCAGATACGCAGTATTTT.

This chain uses TRBV27 with TRBJ2-2; D may be TRBD2 (6 bases). This CDR3 has 16 residues. V lost 3 bases and J 4 bases, leaving 15 bases between the germline ends. Per the germline V gene, CDR1 is MNHEY and CDR2 is SMNVEV (reference sequence). The CDR3 DNA follows: TGTGCCAGCAGTTTCTACCGCTTCGGGGGCACCGGGGAGCTGTTTTTT. Its protein is CASSFYRFGGTGELFF.

This clone was observed a handful of times. The chain couples TRBV21-1 to TRBJ1-6. TRBV21-1 is listed as a pseudogene. The CDR3 has 13 residues. The chain's CDR3 is CASSKHENSPLHF. In DNA, the CDR3 is TGTGCCAGCAGCAAACACGAGAATTCACCCCTCCACTTT.

The chain uses TRBV27 and TRBJ2-1; TRBD1 matches at 9 bases. This CDR3 has 14 residues. Germline V gives CDR1 MNHEY, CDR2 SMNVEV (reference sequence). The trim removed 2 bases at V and 7 bases at J, leaving 3 bases unmatched. This chain's CDR3 is CASSLVDRGNEQFF. Written as DNA, the CDR3 is TGTGCCAGCAGTTTAGTAGACAGGGGGAATGAGCAGTTCTTC.

CDR3 coding DNA: TGTGCCAGCAGCCAAATATCGGTCCGGCTAGCGGGAGTTGCCGGGGAGCTGTTTTTT. This gives the protein CASSQISVRLAGVAGELFF. The chain is built from TRBV3-1 (or the pseudogene TRBV3-2) and TRBJ2-2; 10 nucleotides match TRBD2. V shed 2 bases, J shed 6 bases, and the junction held 15 bases outside the gene matches. Per germline, CDR1 LGHDT and CDR2 YNNKEL (reference sequence). The CDR3 runs to 19 residues.

This chain uses TRBV5-4 with TRBJ2-1, with 7 bases aligning to TRBD2. Per germline, CDR1 SGHNT and CDR2 YYREEE (reference sequence). V gave up 4 bases and J gave up 5 bases; unmatched junction bases: 6. CDR3 size: 14 residues. CDR3 in DNA: TGTGCCAGCAGCGCCTGGGACTACGACAATGAGCAGTTCTTC. Translated, it gives CASSAWDYDNEQFF.

The J gene is TRBJ1-5, the V gene TRBV30; D may be TRBD1 (6 bases). CDR1 and CDR2 (germline): GTSNPN, SVGIG (reference sequence). V lost 1 base and J 7 bases, leaving 11 bases between the germline ends. The CDR3 has 13 amino acids. In nucleotides, the CDR3 is TGTGCCTGGAGTGCAGGGGAGGGGCAGCCCCAGCATTTT. Protein: CAWSAGEGQPQHF.

The genes are TRBV7-6 and TRBJ2-1, with D perhaps matching TRBD2 (5 bases). The V gene's germline CDR1 is SGHVS and CDR2 FNYEAQ. The CDR3 runs 13 residues. V was trimmed by 1 base and J by 6 bases, leaving 7 bases between them. The CDR3 sequence: CASSLGGLNEQFF. The CDR3, as DNA: TGTGCCAGCAGCTTAGGCGGGCTCAATGAGCAGTTCTTC.

The chain carries TRBV27 and TRBJ2-1, with D tentatively TRBD2 (6 bases). Trimming took 2 bases from V and 8 from J, leaving 10 bases between them. Germline V lookup: CDR1 MNHEY, CDR2 SMNVEV (reference sequence). The CDR3 is 13 amino acids. CDR3 in DNA: TGTGCCAGCAGTTTAGGACTAAGGCATGAGCAGTTCTTC. Protein product: CASSLGLRHEQFF.

The V call is TRBV9, the J call TRBJ1-1; D call uncertain. Between the trimmed V and J ends, which lost 0 bases and 1 base, there was a span of 7 bases. CDR3 length: 14 residues. CDR1 and CDR2 from the germline V gene are SGDLS and YYNGEE. CDR3 nucleotides: TGTGCCAGCAGCGTAGCACAGACGAACACTGAAGCTTTCTTT. Its protein is CASSVAQTNTEAFF.

The chain combines TRBV13 with TRBJ2-2; D is undetermined. This CDR3 region has 15 residues. In germline, CDR1 is PRHDT, CDR2 FYEKMQ (reference sequence). Trimming left V 1 base short and J 0 bases short, with 6 bases between. The CDR3 nucleotides are TGTGCCAGCAGCTTAGTGTCTTCGAACACCGGGGAGCTGTTTTTT. Protein product: CASSLVSSNTGELFF.